A single sample is the source of the 32 T cell receptor beta chains below, sequenced in a study of blood T cell repertoires in COVID-19. Assay used: immunoSEQ multiplex PCR; TCRdb lists only in-frame clones, some missing. The sample lists 350,000 to 450,000 clones, about 86% occurring once. Input material: peripheral blood. These receptors were collected from a woman in her sixties or seventies with COVID-19, enrolled during active disease.

The V gene is TRBV7-8, the J gene TRBJ2-7; TRBD2 might be the D (6 bases). Trimming pared 5 bases from V and 2 bases from J, leaving 16 bases between. The CDR3 covers 15 residues. The germline V gene has CDR1 SGHVS and CDR2 FQNEAQ. This chain's CDR3 is CASSPTGGTPYEQYF. The CDR3 DNA sequence: TGTGCCAGCAGCCCTACCGGGGGAACCCCCTACGAGCAGTACTTC.

This rearrangement joins TRBV5-1 to TRBJ2-7; D is possibly TRBD1 (7 bases). CDR1 is SGHRS and CDR2 is YFSETQ in the germline V gene. The length of the CDR3 is 16 residues. V was trimmed by 4 bases and J by 0 bases, leaving 17 bases between them. The CDR3 region is CASSLTTRGASYEQYF. In DNA form, the CDR3 reads TGCGCCAGCAGCCTGACAACCAGGGGGGCCTCCTACGAGCAGTACTTC. The entire variable domain, with the rest obtained from reference TRBV5-1 and TRBJ2-7, is as follows: KAGVTQTPRYLIKTRGQQVTLSCSPISGHRSVSWYQQTPGQGLQFLFEYFSETQRNKGNFPGRFSGRQFSNSRSEMNVSTLELGDSALYLCASSLTTRGASYEQYFGPGTRLTVT.

This CDR3 reads CASSQGWSNTEAFF. In nucleotides, the CDR3 is TGTGCCAGTAGTCAGGGGTGGAGTAACACTGAAGCTTTCTTT. The V gene is TRBV19, the J gene TRBJ1-1, with TRBD1 as a possible D gene (6 bases). Germline V lookup: CDR1 LNHDA, CDR2 SQIVND (reference sequence). This CDR3 is 14 amino acids long. V was shortened by 5 bases and J by 2 bases, with 12 bases between the two germline ends.

This chain connects TRBV9 to TRBJ1-2; 7 bases match TRBD1. The germline CDR1 and CDR2 sequences are SGDLS and YYNGEE. V shed 3 bases, J shed 0 bases, and the junction held 8 bases outside the gene matches. The CDR3 is made up of 16 amino acids. CDR3 in amino acids: CASSGLYRGANYGYTF. The CDR3 DNA reads TGTGCCAGCAGCGGACTATACAGGGGCGCTAACTATGGCTACACCTTC.

The chain uses TRBV13 and TRBJ1-2; 8 bases are a match to TRBD1. Trimming at V came to 6 bases and at J to 3 bases, leaving 3 bases not matched to a gene. The CDR3 is 13 residues long. Germline CDR1 and CDR2: PRHDT and FYEKMQ (reference sequence). The chain's CDR3 is CASRAGGDYGYTF. The CDR3 DNA is TGTGCCAGCAGAGCAGGGGGCGACTATGGCTACACCTTC.

V gene TRBV6-5 combines with J gene TRBJ2-5; possibly TRBD1 for D (5 bases). This CDR3 spans 12 amino acids. The V end was cut by 7 bases, the J end by 5 bases, with 11 bases between. Germline V gene lookup returns CDR1 MNHEY and CDR2 SVGAGI. The CDR3 is CASTGHGETQYF. CDR3 sequence (DNA): TGTGCCAGCACTGGACACGGGGAGACCCAGTACTTC.

CDR3 sequence reads: CASSLAVRQGNGYTF. As DNA, the CDR3 is TGTGCCAGCAGCTTGGCCGTGAGACAGGGGAATGGCTACACCTTC. J is TRBJ1-2 and V is TRBV5-6; 8 bases map to TRBD1. The length of the CDR3 is 15 residues. Trimming cost V 0 bases and J 6 bases; bases outside gene matches: 7. The germline gives CDR1 SGHDT, CDR2 YYEEEE.

The chain employs TRBV3-1 (or the pseudogene TRBV3-2) and TRBJ2-1; the match to TRBD2 covers 10 bases. Germline CDR1 LGHDT, CDR2 YNNKEL (reference sequence). The CDR3 is made up of 18 amino acids. J lost 2 bases, V lost 5 bases, and 12 bases had no gene match. In DNA form, the CDR3 reads TGTGCCAGCAGCAATGATCTGCCCACTAGCGGGACCTACAATGAGCAGTTCTTC. It is translated as CASSNDLPTSGTYNEQFF.

The chain carries TRBV19 and TRBJ2-1; 11 nucleotides match TRBD2. Germline CDR1 is LNHDA and CDR2 is SQIVND (reference sequence). The ends lost 9 bases at V and 9 bases at J; junction bases unmatched: 10. CDR3 size: 14 residues. CDR3 residues: CASNLAGGLSEQFF. The CDR3, as DNA: TGTGCCAGCAATCTAGCGGGGGGACTTTCTGAGCAGTTCTTC.

In DNA form, the CDR3 reads TGTGCCAGTACGGAGAACAAGAACACTGAAGCTTTCTTT. Translation: CASTENKNTEAFF. The chain recombines TRBV19 with TRBJ1-1; D gene ambiguous. The germline CDR1 and CDR2 sequences are LNHDA and SQIVND (reference sequence). The V end lost 7 bases, the J end lost 1 base, and 10 bases lay between the germline ends. The CDR3 is made up of 13 amino acids.

This clone occurred a few times. The sample holds other DNA sequences that translate to the same CDR3. This chain uses TRBV5-1 with TRBJ2-2; tentatively, D is TRBD2 (5 bases). The V gene's germline CDR1 is SGHRS and CDR2 YFSETQ. This CDR3 is 15 amino acids long. V was shortened by 0 bases and J by 5 bases, with 11 bases between the two germline ends. The CDR3 loop is CASSLVSGGTGELFF. As DNA, the CDR3 is TGCGCCAGCAGCTTGGTCAGCGGTGGGACCGGGGAGCTGTTTTTT.

The table lists this clone with many counts. The chain has TRBV3-1 (or the pseudogene TRBV3-2) and TRBJ2-7; 12 bases line up with TRBD1. CDR3 length: 13 residues. The ends lost 6 bases at V and 11 bases at J; junction bases unmatched: 8. Germline assignment: CDR1 LGHDT and CDR2 YNNKEL (reference sequence). The CDR3 protein is CASRDGTGGAKYF. CDR3 DNA: TGTGCCAGCAGGGATGGGACAGGGGGCGCGAAGTACTTC.

The chain recombines TRBV18 with TRBJ1-1; 8 nucleotides align to TRBD1. After removal of 2 bases from V and 5 bases from J, the junction contained 7 bases not matched to a gene. The V gene's germline CDR1 is KGHSH and CDR2 LQKENI. The CDR3 consists of 15 residues. This CDR3 is CASSPSGGAGTEAFF. In DNA form, the CDR3 reads TGTGCCAGCTCACCATCAGGGGGCGCGGGTACTGAAGCTTTCTTT. The full variable domain, rest sourced from reference TRBV18 and TRBJ1-1, is NAGVMQNPRHLVRRRGQEARLRCSPMKGHSHVYWYRQLPEEGLKFMVYLQKENIIDESGMPKERFSAEFPKEGPSILRIQQVVRGDSAAYFCASSPSGGAGTEAFFGQGTRLTVV.

The chain uses TRBV25-1 and TRBJ2-1; 12 nucleotides line up with TRBD2. The J segment lost 7 bases and the V segment lost 1 base, leaving 5 bases of the junction unmatched. There are 16 residues in the CDR3. CDR1 is MGHDK and CDR2 is SYGVNS in the germline V gene. The CDR3 is CASSESGLAGYNEQFF. Written as DNA, the CDR3 is TGTGCCAGCAGTGAATCCGGACTAGCGGGGTATAATGAGCAGTTCTTC.

The rearrangement joins TRBV6-1 to TRBJ2-7, with 9 bases aligning to TRBD1. Germline values: CDR1 MNHNS, CDR2 SASEGT. The CDR3 has 16 residues. Losses at the gene ends were 4 bases for V and 2 bases for J; bases not matched to a gene: 9. The CDR3 DNA is TGTGCCAGCAGTGGAACAGGGGGCGGGAAAGCCTACGAGCAGTACTTC. Its protein is CASSGTGGGKAYEQYF.

The chain combines TRBV19 with TRBJ1-1; 7 bases line up with TRBD1. The CDR3 sequence is 16 residues long. V was pared by 6 bases and J by 1 base, with 11 bases of the junction left unmatched. Germline CDR1 is LNHDA and CDR2 is SQIVND (reference sequence). CDR3 DNA sequence: TGTGCCAGTAGCAAATCCTGGACAGGACGGAACACTGAAGCTTTCTTT. It translates to CASSKSWTGRNTEAFF.

The chain employs TRBV27 and TRBJ1-6, with 7 bases matching TRBD1. V lost 6 bases to trimming and J lost 7 bases; unmatched junction nucleotides: 12. The V gene's germline CDR1 is MNHEY and CDR2 SMNVEV (reference sequence). This CDR3 has 16 amino acids. Here the CDR3 DNA reads TGTGCCAGCAGGAACCCGGTAAGGGGGCGAAATTCACCCCTCCACTTT. Its protein product is CASRNPVRGRNSPLHF.

V and J are TRBV29-1 and TRBJ1-1; 9 nucleotides agree with TRBD1. The ends lost 6 bases at V and 0 bases at J; junction bases unmatched: 5. This CDR3 contains 14 residues. CDR1 is SQVTM and CDR2 is ANQGSEA in the germline V gene. The CDR3 sequence: CSVDRDRVNTEAFF. The CDR3 bases are TGCAGCGTCGATCGGGACAGGGTGAACACTGAAGCTTTCTTT.

The chain is built from TRBV10-3 and TRBJ2-7, with 8 bases identical to TRBD2. The V gene's germline CDR1 is ENHRY and CDR2 SYGVKD. The CDR3 extends over 16 amino acids. The J segment lost 2 bases and the V segment lost 0 bases, leaving 6 bases of the junction unmatched. CDR3 in DNA: TGTGCCATCAGTGAGTCGACGGCTAGCGGGCCCTACGAGCAGTACTTC. It specifies CAISESTASGPYEQYF.

V usage is TRBV19 and J usage is TRBJ2-7; D remains ambiguous. The CDR3 covers 14 residues. The V gene's germline CDR1 is LNHDA and CDR2 SQIVND (reference sequence). V shed 1 base and J shed 4 bases, with 11 bases lying between them. The CDR3 region is CASSIGGDGYEQYF. The CDR3, as DNA: TGTGCCAGTAGTATAGGAGGAGATGGGTACGAGCAGTACTTC.

The chain combines TRBV19 with TRBJ1-4; weak D call: TRBD1 (6 bases). The CDR3 extends over 14 amino acids. V lost 6 bases to trimming and J lost 3 bases, with 11 bases between them. Germline loops: CDR1 LNHDA, CDR2 SQIVND (reference sequence). The CDR3 here is CASSWTASNEKLFF. The CDR3 region has the DNA TGTGCCAGTAGCTGGACAGCCTCTAATGAAAAACTGTTTTTT. The full variable domain, its missing parts supplied by reference TRBV19 and TRBJ1-4, is DGGITQSPKYLFRKEGQNVTLSCEQNLNHDAMYWYRQDPGQGLRLIYYSQIVNDFQKGDIAEGYSVSREKKESFPLTVTSAQKNPTAFYLCASSWTASNEKLFFGSGTQLSVL.

The chain combines TRBV5-4 with TRBJ2-2, with D possibly being TRBD2 (7 bases). The V gene lost 4 bases and the J gene lost 6 bases, with 19 bases spanning the gap. CDR1 and CDR2 from the germline V gene are SGHNT and YYREEE (reference sequence). The CDR3 contains 16 residues. The CDR3 here is CASSPGGRGAPGELFF. The CDR3 coding sequence is TGTGCCAGCAGCCCCGGAGGGAGGGGGGCCCCCGGGGAGCTGTTTTTT.

The chain combines TRBV28 with TRBJ1-5; 7 positions agree with TRBD1. This CDR3 is 14 amino acids long. J lost 1 base, V lost 7 bases, and 4 bases had no gene match. Germline V lookup: CDR1 MDHEN, CDR2 SYDVKM. The CDR3 loop is CASMVQGSNQPQHF. The CDR3 bases are TGTGCCAGCATGGTACAGGGGAGCAATCAGCCCCAGCATTTT.

The chain carries TRBV9 and TRBJ2-1; no firm D call. The CDR3 extends over 14 amino acids. V was pared by 6 bases and J by 2 bases, with 12 bases between. Looked up from germline, CDR1 is SGDLS and CDR2 is YYNGEE. CDR3 sequence (DNA): TGTGCCAGCACCCTGACATCCACCTACAATGAGCAGTTCTTC. Translation: CASTLTSTYNEQFF.

This chain links TRBV7-6 with TRBJ2-3; TRBD2 is a possible D gene (7 bases). In germline, CDR1 is SGHVS, CDR2 FNYEAQ. The V and J ends lost 4 bases and 5 bases respectively, with 13 bases between them. The CDR3 covers 14 residues. In DNA, the CDR3 is TGTGCCAGCAGCTCACGGGGGGCAGAAGATACGCAGTATTTT. Translation gives CASSSRGAEDTQYF.

The chain uses TRBV4-2 and TRBJ1-1, with D unclear. V lost 4 bases to trimming and J lost 1 base, with 10 bases between them. The CDR3 contains 14 residues. Germline CDR1 reads LGHNA; CDR2 reads YNFKEQ. DNA for the CDR3: TGTGCCAGCAGCCCGCGCATCGGGAACACTGAAGCTTTCTTT. It encodes CASSPRIGNTEAFF.

The chain links TRBV19 to TRBJ1-1; TRBD1 aligns across 11 bases. Germline V lookup: CDR1 LNHDA, CDR2 SQIVND (reference sequence). Trimming removed 7 bases from V and 4 bases from J; junction bases left unmatched: 5. CDR3 length equals 14 residues. CDR3: CASIRTGGFTEAFF. The CDR3 bases are TGTGCCAGTATTCGGACAGGGGGCTTCACTGAAGCTTTCTTT.

V gene TRBV6-5 combines with J gene TRBJ2-1; no reliable D call. The CDR3 has 13 residues. V was pared by 6 bases and J by 1 base, with 7 bases between. Germline V gives CDR1 MNHEY, CDR2 SVGAGI. CDR3 nucleotides: TGTGCCAGCAGGGCGACATCCTACAATGAGCAGTTCTTC. Protein sequence: CASRATSYNEQFF.

This chain's CDR3 is CASSQGITGVGNGYGYTF. CDR3 DNA sequence: TGTGCCAGCAGCCAAGGGATAACAGGGGTGGGTAATGGGTATGGCTACACCTTC. The chain joins TRBV4-2 to TRBJ1-2; 7 bases are a match to TRBD1. J was trimmed by 5 bases and V by 1 base; bases with no gene match: 16. CDR1 is LGHNA, CDR2 YNFKEQ, per germline. The CDR3 loop spans 18 amino acids.

The chain recombines TRBV15 with TRBJ2-2; weak D call: TRBD2 (6 bases). V dropped 2 bases and J dropped 5 bases, with 9 bases sitting between them. The CDR3 has 14 residues. Germline V gene data show CDR1 as LNHNV and CDR2 as YYDKDF (reference sequence). The CDR3 DNA reads TGTGCCACCAGCAGAAATCGGGAGACCGGGGAGCTGTTTTTT. As protein: CATSRNRETGELFF. The whole variable domain, filled in from reference TRBV15 and TRBJ2-2, reads DAMVIQNPRYQVTQFGKPVTLSCSQTLNHNVMYWYQQKSSQAPKLLFHYYDKDFNNEADTPDNFQSRRPNTSFCFLDIRSPGLGDTAMYLCATSRNRETGELFFGEGSRLTVL.

This clone was found many times. J is TRBJ2-5 and V is TRBV5-1, with a tentative D call TRBD1 (5 bases). This CDR3 has 17 amino acids. The germline V and J ends were trimmed by 5 bases and 4 bases, with 24 bases remaining between them. CDR1 SGHRS and CDR2 YFSETQ come from the germline V gene. The CDR3: CASSGAGSYLGLETQYF. CDR3 sequence (DNA): TGCGCCAGCAGTGGGGCAGGGTCTTATCTCGGGTTAGAGACCCAGTACTTC.

The chain has TRBV12-3 or TRBV12-4 and TRBJ1-1; D call uncertain. The CDR3 extends over 13 amino acids. V lost 2 bases to trimming and J lost 1 base, with 5 bases between them. CDR3 sequence: CASSLRRNTEAFF. The CDR3 nucleotides read TGTGCCAGCAGTTTACGCAGGAACACTGAAGCTTTCTTT.